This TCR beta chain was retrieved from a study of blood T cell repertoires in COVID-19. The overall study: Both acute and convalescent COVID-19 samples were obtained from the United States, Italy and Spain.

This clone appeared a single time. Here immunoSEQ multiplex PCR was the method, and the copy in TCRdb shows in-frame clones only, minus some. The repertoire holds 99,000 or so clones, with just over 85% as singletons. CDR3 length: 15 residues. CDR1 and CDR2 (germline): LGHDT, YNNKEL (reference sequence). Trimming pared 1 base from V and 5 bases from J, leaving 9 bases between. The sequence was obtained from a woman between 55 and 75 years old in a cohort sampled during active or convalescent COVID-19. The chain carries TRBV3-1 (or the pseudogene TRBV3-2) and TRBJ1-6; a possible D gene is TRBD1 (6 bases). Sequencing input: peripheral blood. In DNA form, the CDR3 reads TGTGCCAGCAGCCAAGGGACAGTAGATAATTCACCCCTCCACTTT. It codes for CASSQGTVDNSPLHF.